This TCR beta chain appears in the sequencing data of a study of molecular identifiers for immune sequencing clone quantification. Sorted cells numbering 20,000 to 1,000,000, with 10%, 30% or 50% RNA, yielded the naive CD8 libraries. Sorted naive CD8 T cells were those defined as CD8+CD4-CCR7+CD45RA+. TCRdb recomputed calls from the PCR reads with MiXCR, one row per CDR3 protein. The sample has some 94,000 distinct CDR3 sequences, 20% to 25% seen once. This CDR3 is built from 14 residues. Germline V CDR1 and CDR2: LGHNA, YSLEER. Findings and limits, study-wide: Over 99% of effector molecules, but under 1% in naive cells, were held by clones with more than 20 RNA copies. Spiked TCR RNA from one Jurkat cell reportedly showed up when mixed among approximately 990,000 naive cells.

Points on this clonotype: As yet, its antigen is unknown. A much bigger clone sits one base away, suggesting this may be a read error.

This chain uses TRBV4-3 with TRBJ1-1; D remains unclear. The TCR comes from a human donor in good health. Some libraries in this study had Jurkat cell RNA spiked in. The specimen sequenced was naive CD8+ T cells from blood, with Jurkat cell RNA spiked in. Subset meaning: FACS-sorted CD8+CD4-CCR7+CD45RA+ naive T cells. CDR3 coding DNA: TGCGCCAGCAGCCAGACCGACCGGAACACTGAAGCTTCCTTT. Amino acids: CASSQTDRNTEASF.